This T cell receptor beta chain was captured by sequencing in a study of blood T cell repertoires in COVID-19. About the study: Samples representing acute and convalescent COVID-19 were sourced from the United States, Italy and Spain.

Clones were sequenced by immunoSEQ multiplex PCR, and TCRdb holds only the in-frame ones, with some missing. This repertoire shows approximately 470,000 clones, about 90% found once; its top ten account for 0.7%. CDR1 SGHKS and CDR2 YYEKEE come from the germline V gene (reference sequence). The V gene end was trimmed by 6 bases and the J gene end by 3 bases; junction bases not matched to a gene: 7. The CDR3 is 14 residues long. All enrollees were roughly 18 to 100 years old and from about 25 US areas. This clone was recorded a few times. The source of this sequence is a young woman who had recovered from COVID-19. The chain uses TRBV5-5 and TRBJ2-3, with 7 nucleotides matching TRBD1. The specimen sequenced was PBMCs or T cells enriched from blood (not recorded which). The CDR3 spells CASTLNRGTDTQYF. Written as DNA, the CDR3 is TGTGCCAGCACCTTAAACAGGGGAACAGATACGCAGTATTTT.